Shown below are 25 T cell receptor beta chains from a single sample sequenced in a study of PD-L1 blockade in urothelial cancer. Method: immunoSEQ multiplex PCR; TCRdb's copy keeps in-frame clones and lacks some. This sample has tens of thousands of clones, with over 65% found just once. Source: PBMCs, taken around atezolizumab (anti-PD-L1) treatment. Receptor source: a man aged 70 or older with urothelial cancer.

The DNA of the CDR3 is TGCAGCGTTGAGAGCTCTACCTACGAGCAGTACTTC. Its protein is CSVESSTYEQYF. The rearrangement uses TRBV29-1 and TRBJ2-7; the D is unclear. The CDR3 runs to 12 residues. V was cut by 3 bases and J by 2 bases, with 8 bases left in between. Germline lookup yields CDR1 SQVTM and CDR2 ANQGSEA.

The chain is built from TRBV6-1 and TRBJ2-7; a possible D gene is TRBD1 (6 bases). Trimming shortened V by 4 bases and J by 1 base, and 17 bases separated the two germline ends. Germline V lookup: CDR1 MNHNS, CDR2 SASEGT. The CDR3 loop spans 16 amino acids. CDR3 residues: CASSVIPGTQSYEQYF. CDR3 nucleotides: TGTGCCAGCAGTGTTATCCCCGGGACACAATCCTACGAGCAGTACTTC.

The rearrangement uses TRBV5-6 and TRBJ1-1; 7 bases map to TRBD1. Germline loops: CDR1 SGHDT, CDR2 YYEEEE. V shed 4 bases and J 4 bases; nucleotides not matched to a gene: 4. The CDR3 sequence is 13 residues long. CDR3 DNA: TGTGCCAGCAGCCGCGGGACAGCCACTGAAGCTTTCTTT. This sequence encodes CASSRGTATEAFF.

The J gene is TRBJ2-7, the V gene TRBV11-3; TRBD2 aligns across 7 bases. The CDR3 sequence is 13 residues long. Germline trimming cut 3 bases from V and 6 bases from J; bases unmatched to any gene: 5. Germline V gene lookup returns CDR1 SGHNT and CDR2 YENEEA. CDR3 sequence: CASSFAPGGEQYF. The CDR3 nucleotides are TGTGCCAGCAGCTTCGCGCCGGGAGGCGAGCAGTACTTC.

The genes are TRBV6-1 and TRBJ1-1; tentatively, D is TRBD1 (5 bases). The CDR3 is made up of 14 amino acids. V was pared by 6 bases and J by 1 base, with 12 bases between. The germline gives CDR1 MNHNS, CDR2 SASEGT. The CDR3 nucleotides are TGTGCCAGCAGGGGCGGGACGGCGAACACTGAAGCTTTCTTT. Its translation: CASRGGTANTEAFF.

This clone was picked up one time. V usage is TRBV19 and J usage is TRBJ2-7, with D possibly matching TRBD1 (5 bases). The CDR3 spans 16 residues. CDR1 is LNHDA, CDR2 SQIVND, per germline (reference sequence). Trimming removed 5 bases from V and 3 bases from J, with 20 bases in between. The CDR3 loop is CASSAGRGAGHYEQYF. DNA for the CDR3: TGTGCCAGTAGTGCCGGTCGTGGGGCAGGGCACTACGAGCAGTACTTC.

The sample holds a few counts of this clone. The chain carries TRBV9 and TRBJ2-1; TRBD1 might be the D (7 bases). The CDR3 totals 14 residues. V was trimmed by 2 bases and J by 4 bases, leaving 10 bases between them. CDR1 and CDR2 (germline): SGDLS, YYNGEE. The CDR3 DNA reads TGTGCCAGCAGCGTGTCAGGGGGGTACAATGAGCAGTTCTTC. Residues: CASSVSGGYNEQFF. Combining the CDR3 with reference TRBV9 and TRBJ2-1 gives the whole variable domain DSGVTQTPKHLITATGQRVTLRCSPRSGDLSVYWYQQSLDQGLQFLIQYYNGEERAKGNILERFSAQQFPDLHSELNLSSLELGDSALYFCASSVSGGYNEQFFGPGTRLTVL.

J is TRBJ1-1 and V is TRBV9; D is perhaps TRBD1 (6 bases). In germline, CDR1 is SGDLS, CDR2 YYNGEE. V was cut by 4 bases and J by 5 bases, with 12 bases left in between. This CDR3 is 13 amino acids long. Here the CDR3 reads CASSPGGRTEAFF. The DNA for the CDR3 is TGTGCCAGCAGCCCCGGGGGGCGAACTGAAGCTTTCTTT.

The chain links TRBV19 to TRBJ2-3, with 9 bases identical to TRBD1. Germline V gene data show CDR1 as LNHDA and CDR2 as SQIVND (reference sequence). This CDR3 is 15 amino acids long. Losses at the gene ends were 4 bases for V and 2 bases for J; bases not matched to a gene: 4. The CDR3 is CASSNWDRDTDTQYF. CDR3 in DNA: TGTGCCAGTAGTAACTGGGACAGGGACACAGATACGCAGTATTTT. Looking up the rest from reference TRBV19 and TRBJ2-3 gives the full variable domain: DGGITQSPKYLFRKEGQNVTLSCEQNLNHDAMYWYRQDPGQGLRLIYYSQIVNDFQKGDIAEGYSVSREKKESFPLTVTSAQKNPTAFYLCASSNWDRDTDTQYFGPGTRLTVL.

A few counts support this clone. The chain carries TRBV19 and TRBJ1-5; a possible D gene is TRBD1 (5 bases). This CDR3 is 12 amino acids long. V shed 3 bases and J shed 9 bases, with 9 bases lying between them. CDR1 and CDR2 (germline): LNHDA, SQIVND (reference sequence). CDR3: CASSIGGGPQHF. The CDR3 coding sequence is TGTGCCAGTAGTATCGGGGGGGGGCCCCAGCATTTT. Full variable domain (outside the CDR3, taken from reference TRBV19 and TRBJ1-5): DGGITQSPKYLFRKEGQNVTLSCEQNLNHDAMYWYRQDPGQGLRLIYYSQIVNDFQKGDIAEGYSVSREKKESFPLTVTSAQKNPTAFYLCASSIGGGPQHFGDGTRLSIL.

This clone was found once. The V call is TRBV28, the J call TRBJ1-1; D is undetermined. This CDR3 is 12 amino acids long. With 6 bases removed from V and 5 bases from J, the gap between germline ends came to 10 bases. The germline CDR1 and CDR2 sequences are MDHEN and SYDVKM. The CDR3 region is CASSLLGTEAFF. The CDR3 DNA is TGTGCCAGCAGCCTCCTAGGTACTGAAGCTTTCTTT.

The V gene is TRBV5-6, the J gene TRBJ2-7; tentative D call: TRBD2 (5 bases). Germline V gene data show CDR1 as SGHDT and CDR2 as YYEEEE. CDR3 length equals 14 residues. Trimming took off 4 bases at V and 0 bases at J, with 11 bases between the two ends. The DNA for the CDR3 is TGTGCCAGCAGCCCCCGACTAAGCTCCTACGAGCAGTACTTC. This sequence encodes CASSPRLSSYEQYF.

The sample holds a few counts of this clone. The chain uses TRBV7-2 and TRBJ1-4; 8 bases fit TRBD1. CDR1 is SGHTA and CDR2 is FQGNSA in the germline V gene. V lost 4 bases, J lost 7 bases, and 8 bases stayed unmatched. The CDR3 extends over 15 amino acids. The CDR3 sequence is CASSSRPQGAEKLFF. The CDR3 coding sequence is TGTGCCAGCAGCTCCCGACCCCAGGGGGCTGAAAAACTGTTTTTT.

J is TRBJ1-2 and V is TRBV2, with D uncertain. Trimming took 11 bases from V and 7 from J, leaving 14 bases between them. The CDR3 is 11 residues long. The germline V gene encodes CDR1 SNHLY and CDR2 FYNNEI. The CDR3 coding sequence is TGTGCCGGCCAGAGGGAGAGTGGCTACACCTTC. Translated, it gives CAGQRESGYTF.

The chain has TRBV7-8 and TRBJ2-5, with 16 positions matching TRBD2. CDR1 and CDR2 (germline): SGHVS, FQNEAQ. V was pared by 4 bases and J by 5 bases, with 4 bases of the junction left unmatched. The CDR3 has 16 residues. The DNA for the CDR3 is TGTGCCAGCAGCTCCGGGGGACTAGCGGGAGGGGAGACCCAGTACTTC. Encoded protein: CASSSGGLAGGETQYF.

The genes are TRBV28 and TRBJ2-7; D perhaps matches TRBD1 (6 bases). The CDR3 has 14 amino acids. V was trimmed by 7 bases and J by 5 bases, leaving 18 bases between them. CDR1 and CDR2 (germline): MDHEN, SYDVKM. The chain's CDR3 is CASTFQGLDDEQYF. The CDR3 bases are TGTGCCAGCACCTTCCAGGGGTTGGATGACGAGCAGTACTTC.

This clone was found a few times. The chain joins TRBV10-3 to TRBJ2-7; weak D call: TRBD2 (5 bases). Germline V gene sequence: CDR1 ENHRY, CDR2 SYGVKD. Trimming left V 10 bases short and J 4 bases short, with 20 bases between. The CDR3 is made up of 14 amino acids. The CDR3 is CATYDNRRAYEQYF. DNA for the CDR3: TGTGCCACCTATGACAATCGGCGGGCGTACGAGCAGTACTTC.

The table lists this clone with a few counts. This chain connects TRBV5-4 to TRBJ1-1; D call uncertain. V was cut by 2 bases and J by 2 bases, with 13 bases left in between. Germline-derived CDR1 and CDR2 are SGHNT and YYREEE (reference sequence). This CDR3 contains 15 residues. The CDR3 region is CASSLGPGANTEAFF. The CDR3 DNA reads TGTGCCAGCAGCTTAGGCCCGGGAGCCAACACTGAAGCTTTCTTT.

The chain joins TRBV19 to TRBJ1-5; a possible D gene is TRBD1 (6 bases). This CDR3 has 14 amino acids. Germline CDR1 LNHDA, CDR2 SQIVND (reference sequence). V was pared by 5 bases and J by 5 bases, with 13 bases between. CDR3 loop: CASSLQGFHQPQHF. The CDR3 DNA reads as TGTGCCAGTAGTTTGCAGGGGTTTCATCAGCCCCAGCATTTT. Drawing the rest from reference TRBV19 and TRBJ1-5, the complete variable domain is DGGITQSPKYLFRKEGQNVTLSCEQNLNHDAMYWYRQDPGQGLRLIYYSQIVNDFQKGDIAEGYSVSREKKESFPLTVTSAQKNPTAFYLCASSLQGFHQPQHFGDGTRLSIL.

The rearrangement links TRBV9 to TRBJ1-4; D perhaps matches TRBD1 (6 bases). The germline V and J ends were trimmed by 3 bases and 3 bases, with 12 bases remaining between them. Per germline, CDR1 SGDLS and CDR2 YYNGEE. This CDR3 spans 15 amino acids. The DNA for the CDR3 is TGTGCCAGCAGCGCCGCGACAGGCCCTAATGAAAAACTGTTTTTT. Protein: CASSAATGPNEKLFF.

The chain links TRBV13 to TRBJ2-1; tentative D call: TRBD2 (5 bases). CDR1 is PRHDT, CDR2 FYEKMQ, per germline (reference sequence). This CDR3 contains 16 residues. V was clipped by 4 bases and J by 4 bases, with 17 bases between them. The CDR3: CASSSVSVSPYNEQFF. DNA for the CDR3: TGTGCCAGCAGCTCGGTTAGCGTAAGCCCTTACAATGAGCAGTTCTTC.

This clone was detected a few times. The chain has TRBV4-1 and TRBJ1-2; D is possibly TRBD1 (5 bases). Germline CDR1 is MGHRA and CDR2 is YSYEKL. Deletions cut 4 bases from V and 4 bases from J, with 10 bases between. This CDR3 comprises 13 residues. This chain's CDR3 is CASSRPDIYGYTF. In DNA form, the CDR3 reads TGCGCCAGCAGCCGTCCGGACATCTATGGCTACACCTTC.

The chain combines TRBV29-1 with TRBJ2-1, with a tentative D call TRBD2 (5 bases). The germline V and J ends were trimmed by 7 bases and 2 bases, with 24 bases remaining between them. This CDR3 comprises 17 residues. CDR1 and CDR2 from the germline V gene are SQVTM and ANQGSEA. For the CDR3, the DNA is TGCAGCGCCCGCCACCCCGGAAGGGAGCAGACCTACAATGAGCAGTTCTTC. This gives the protein CSARHPGREQTYNEQFF.

The V gene is TRBV28, the J gene TRBJ1-5; D is unresolved. Germline V lookup: CDR1 MDHEN, CDR2 SYDVKM. Trimming pared 8 bases from V and 2 bases from J, leaving 13 bases between. CDR3 length equals 14 residues. In DNA, the CDR3 is TGTGCCAGCGAATCGGGTATCGGCAATCAGCCCCAGCATTTT. Protein sequence: CASESGIGNQPQHF.

The chain is built from TRBV29-1 and TRBJ1-5; no clear D gene. CDR1 SQVTM and CDR2 ANQGSEA come from the germline V gene. Trimming cost V 2 bases and J 4 bases, with 12 bases left between them. The CDR3 spans 14 residues. CDR3 in DNA: TGCAGCGTTGAATTGGGCGGACTAAATCAGCCCCAGCATTTT. It is translated as CSVELGGLNQPQHF.